These 15 T cell receptor beta chains share one sample of origin, sequenced in a study of cytomegalovirus exposure and HLA in healthy donors. The primer mix had 60 Vbeta and 13 Jbeta primers. Here immunoSEQ multiplex PCR was the method, and the copy in TCRdb shows in-frame clones only, minus some. The repertoire holds about 94,000 clones, with around 73% as singletons. Sequencing was performed on PBMCs. Source of these receptors: an older woman in good health and CMV-seronegative.

V gene TRBV10-2 combines with J gene TRBJ2-4, with 7 nucleotides matching TRBD1. CDR3 size: 16 residues. The junction had 5 bases not matched to a gene; V was cut back by 3 bases and J by 0 bases. Germline CDR1 WSHSY, CDR2 SAAADI. CDR3: CASSERGLLAKNIQYF. As DNA, the CDR3 is TGCGCCAGCAGTGAAAGGGGGCTCCTAGCCAAAAACATTCAGTACTTC.

V is TRBV4-1 and J is TRBJ1-2; D unclear. CDR1 MGHRA and CDR2 YSYEKL come from the germline V gene. The CDR3 length is 14 residues. The germline V and J ends were trimmed by 0 bases and 5 bases, with 10 bases remaining between them. The CDR3 spells CASSQEEGSYGYTF. Written as DNA, the CDR3 is TGCGCCAGCAGCCAAGAAGAGGGTTCTTATGGCTACACCTTC.

In its sample, this clone was seen once. J is TRBJ1-1 and V is TRBV6-6; D is unresolved. The CDR3 runs to 14 residues. Per the germline V gene, CDR1 is MNHNY and CDR2 is SVGAGI (reference sequence). Trimming stripped 7 bases from V and 8 bases from J, with 20 bases between. CDR3 DNA: TGTGCCAGCAACCCTTGGGAGGGTGAAGGCGAAGCTTTCTTT. This codes for CASNPWEGEGEAFF.

The J gene is TRBJ1-3, the V gene TRBV7-8; 8 nucleotides match TRBD1. This CDR3 region has 14 residues. V dropped 1 base and J dropped 4; count of bases not matched to a gene: 0. Germline lookup yields CDR1 SGHVS and CDR2 FQNEAQ. The CDR3 spells CASSLDRGGNTIYF. The CDR3 region has the DNA TGTGCCAGCAGCTTAGACAGGGGGGGAAACACCATATATTTT.

The CDR3 nucleotides are TGTGCCAGCAGCCAGAGGGGGATTACCACCGCCTACGAGCAGTACTTC. It is translated as CASSQRGITTAYEQYF. This chain joins TRBV7-2 and TRBJ2-7, with D perhaps matching TRBD1 (6 bases). The V gene lost 5 bases and the J gene lost 2 bases, with 19 bases spanning the gap. Germline CDR1 is SGHTA and CDR2 is FQGNSA. The CDR3 runs 16 residues.

V is TRBV2 and J is TRBJ2-7, with unresolved D. The CDR3 has 13 amino acids. Trimming cost V 0 bases and J 7 bases, with 10 bases left between them. Germline V CDR1 and CDR2: SNHLY, FYNNEI. CDR3 nucleotide sequence: TGTGCCAGCAGTGAAGCGCTTCAGGTTGAGCAGTACTTC. Translated, it gives CASSEALQVEQYF.

The chain carries TRBV10-2 and TRBJ2-7; TRBD2 agrees at 9 bases. Germline lookup yields CDR1 WSHSY and CDR2 SAAADI. J gave up 3 bases and V 8 bases, and 11 bases lay outside the gene matches. CDR3 length: 15 amino acids. In DNA form, the CDR3 reads TGCGCCAGCTGCCCAGGGACTAGCCAGGGCTACGAGCAGTACTTC. Amino acid sequence: CASCPGTSQGYEQYF.

This chain uses TRBV9 with TRBJ1-5, with TRBD1 identical over 10 bases. Germline V CDR1 and CDR2: SGDLS, YYNGEE. The V segment lost 4 bases and the J segment 0 bases; nucleotides outside the gene matches: 1. The CDR3 is 15 residues long. As DNA, the CDR3 is TGTGCCAGCAGCCGACAGGGGGCTAGCAATCAGCCCCAGCATTTT. Translating it yields CASSRQGASNQPQHF.

V gene TRBV28 combines with J gene TRBJ2-7; 9 positions agree with TRBD1. Germline V CDR1 and CDR2: MDHEN, SYDVKM. The ends lost 3 bases at V and 4 bases at J; junction bases unmatched: 7. The CDR3 runs 15 residues. The CDR3 region is CASSFSGTGYYEQYF. The CDR3 nucleotides read TGTGCCAGCAGTTTCTCTGGGACAGGGTATTACGAGCAGTACTTC.

The chain is built from TRBV30 and TRBJ2-1; TRBD1 might be the D (5 bases). Germline V CDR1 and CDR2: GTSNPN, SVGIG (reference sequence). The CDR3 covers 12 residues. With 1 base removed from V and 12 bases from J, the gap between germline ends came to 13 bases. Written as DNA, the CDR3 is TGTGCCTGGAGTGATCAGGGCCTCGGGCAGTTCTTC. It yields the protein CAWSDQGLGQFF.

The chain has TRBV2 and TRBJ1-6; 8 positions agree with TRBD1. Germline-derived CDR1 and CDR2 are SNHLY and FYNNEI. The CDR3 runs to 16 residues. The V segment lost 3 bases and the J segment 7 bases; nucleotides outside the gene matches: 8. In DNA form, the CDR3 reads TGTGCCAGCAGTGAGAGGTTGGCAGGGGGCAATTCACCCCTCCACTTT. Translated, it gives CASSERLAGGNSPLHF. The whole variable domain, filled in from reference TRBV2 and TRBJ1-6, reads EPEVTQTPSHQVTQMGQEVILRCVPISNHLYFYWYRQILGQKVEFLVSFYNNEISEKSEIFDDQFSVERPDGSNFTLKIRSTKLEDSAMYFCASSERLAGGNSPLHFGNGTRLTVT.

J is TRBJ1-6 and V is TRBV4-1, with a weak D call TRBD1 (5 bases). There are 19 residues in the CDR3. The V gene lost 0 bases and the J gene lost 0 bases, with 15 bases spanning the gap. The germline gives CDR1 MGHRA, CDR2 YSYEKL. DNA of the CDR3: TGCGCCAGCAGCCAAGATTATCCGGACACGAGCTCCTATAATTCACCCCTCCACTTT. Protein product: CASSQDYPDTSSYNSPLHF.

This chain joins TRBV29-1 and TRBJ2-3; D is uncertain. Germline CDR1 and CDR2: SQVTM and ANQGSEA. Trimming shortened V by 7 bases and J by 4 bases, and 9 bases separated the two germline ends. This CDR3 region has 11 residues. CDR3 loop: CSARQADTQYF. The DNA of the CDR3 is TGCAGCGCCCGACAAGCAGATACGCAGTATTTT.

The chain couples TRBV4-2 to TRBJ2-1, with D tentatively TRBD2 (6 bases). With 1 base removed from V and 2 bases from J, the gap between germline ends came to 12 bases. In germline, CDR1 is LGHNA, CDR2 YNFKEQ. The CDR3 sequence is 16 residues long. As DNA, the CDR3 is TGTGCCAGCAGCCAAGGAAGCGGGCCGGCCTACAATGAGCAGTTCTTC. As protein: CASSQGSGPAYNEQFF.

The sample holds a few counts of this clone. The V gene is TRBV5-6, the J gene TRBJ1-5; D remains unclear. There are 13 residues in the CDR3. Trimming removed 0 bases from V and 5 bases from J, with 6 bases in between. Germline V gives CDR1 SGHDT, CDR2 YYEEEE. The CDR3 coding sequence is TGTGCCAGCAGCTTGGGTCGGGATCAGCCCCAGCATTTT. Protein product: CASSLGRDQPQHF. The entire variable domain, with the rest obtained from reference TRBV5-6 and TRBJ1-5, is as follows: DAGVTQSPTHLIKTRGQQVTLRCSPKSGHDTVSWYQQALGQGPQFIFQYYEEEERQRGNFPDRFSGHQFPNYSSELNVNALLLGDSALYLCASSLGRDQPQHFGDGTRLSIL.